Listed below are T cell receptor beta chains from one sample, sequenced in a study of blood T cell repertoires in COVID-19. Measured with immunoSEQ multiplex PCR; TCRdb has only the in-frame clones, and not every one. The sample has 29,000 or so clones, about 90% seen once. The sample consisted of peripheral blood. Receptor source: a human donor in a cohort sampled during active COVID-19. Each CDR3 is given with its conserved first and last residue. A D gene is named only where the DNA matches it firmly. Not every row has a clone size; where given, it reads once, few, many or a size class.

TGTGCCAGCAGTCCCAGTCGGGGGGCCAGCGAGCATTTT	CASSPSRGASEHF	TRBJ1-5	TRBV6-2/TRBV6-3	NA	NA
TGCGCCAGCAGCCAGACAGGCTCTGGGGCCAACGTCCTGACTTTC	CASSQTGSGANVLTF	TRBJ2-6	TRBV5-1	NA	NA
TGTGCCAGCAGCTTAGGCGCGCTGAGGACCGGGGAGCTGTTTTTT	CASSLGALRTGELFF	TRBJ2-2	TRBV7-6	NA	NA
TGTGCCAGCAGCCGGGGGGACACCTTTTATGGCTACACCTTC	CASSRGDTFYGYTF	TRBJ1-2	TRBV5-4	few	NA
TGTGCCAGCAGCTGGTGGGACAGCTATGGCTACACCTTC	CASSWWDSYGYTF	TRBJ1-2	TRBV5-4	NA	TRBD1
TGTGCCAGAAGCTTGGGTATGGGCAGTCCTAACTATGGCTACACCTTC	CARSLGMGSPNYGYTF	TRBJ1-2	TRBV5-3	once	NA
TGTGCCAGCACCCCCGGGACATACACCGGGGAGCTGTTTTTT	CASTPGTYTGELFF	TRBJ2-2	TRBV9	NA	NA
TGTGCCAGTAGTCCTCAGGGACAGGGATCAGGCGAGCAGTACTTC	CASSPQGQGSGEQYF	TRBJ2-7	TRBV19	once	TRBD1
TGTGCCAGCAGGCCTAGACCCGGGACAGGGGTATTGGTCTATGGCTACACCTTC	CASRPRPGTGVLVYGYTF	TRBJ1-2	TRBV7-2	NA	TRBD1
TGTGCCAGCTCACCACCCGACAGAGTGAACACTGAAGCTTTCTTT	CASSPPDRVNTEAFF	TRBJ1-1	TRBV18	once	NA
TGTGCCAGCAGGACTCTCGGAGGTCAGCCCCAGCATTTT	CASRTLGGQPQHF	TRBJ1-5	TRBV28	NA	NA
TGTGCAAGTCGCTTAGCGGCGGGACAGGGGCCACACTATGGCTACACCTTC	CASRLAAGQGPHYGYTF	TRBJ1-2	TRBV12-2	NA	NA
TGTGCCAGCAGCTTCCGATCTTCGGAGGGCTACACCTTC	CASSFRSSEGYTF	TRBJ1-2	TRBV5-5	NA	NA
TGTGCCAGCAGCCAGGGGGACGGACTGCTCAATGAGCAGTTCTTC	CASSQGDGLLNEQFF	TRBJ2-1	TRBV6-5	NA	TRBD1
TGTGCCAGCAGCCCGGGACAGCTGTACCAAGAGACCCAGTACTTC	CASSPGQLYQETQYF	TRBJ2-5	TRBV7-2	NA	TRBD1
TGTGCCAGTAGTCCAAGGGGACAGACGGGCTCCTACGAGCAGTACTTC	CASSPRGQTGSYEQYF	TRBJ2-7	TRBV19	once	TRBD1
TGCGCCAGCAGCCAAGACTCAGGGCTCTATGGCTACACCTTC	CASSQDSGLYGYTF	TRBJ1-2	TRBV4-3	once	NA
TGTGCCAGCAGCCTCGGGGGGGCCCCAGATACGCAGTATTTT	CASSLGGAPDTQYF	TRBJ2-3	TRBV9	NA	TRBD2
TGTGCCAGCAGTCCCCCGGGGGTGGCACGGGAGCAGTACTTC	CASSPPGVAREQYF	TRBJ2-7	TRBV28	NA	NA
TGTGCCAGCAGCCCTACTAGCGTTGGTACGCAGTATTTT	CASSPTSVGTQYF	TRBJ2-3	TRBV7-3	NA	TRBD2
TGTGCCAGCAGTTACACCGGACAGGGGAGCGAGACCCAGTACTTC	CASSYTGQGSETQYF	TRBJ2-5	TRBV6-6	few	TRBD1
TGTGCCAGCCAACGAGGACCGGGAGCCCTGTTGAACACTGAAGCTTTCTTT	CASQRGPGALLNTEAFF	TRBJ1-1	TRBV28	NA	NA
TGTGCCAGCAGCCAAGACCTAGCGGGGGCCGACGAGCAGTACTTC	CASSQDLAGADEQYF	TRBJ2-7	TRBV4-2	NA	TRBD2